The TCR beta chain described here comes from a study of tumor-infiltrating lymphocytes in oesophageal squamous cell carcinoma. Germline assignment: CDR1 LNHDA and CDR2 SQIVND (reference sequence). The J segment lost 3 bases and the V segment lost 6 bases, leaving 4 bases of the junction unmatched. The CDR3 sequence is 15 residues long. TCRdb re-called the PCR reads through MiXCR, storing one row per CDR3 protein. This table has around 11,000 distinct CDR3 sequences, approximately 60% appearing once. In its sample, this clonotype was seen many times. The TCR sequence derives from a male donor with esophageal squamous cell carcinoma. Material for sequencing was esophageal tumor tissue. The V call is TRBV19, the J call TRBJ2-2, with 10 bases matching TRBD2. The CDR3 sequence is CASRSTSGYTGELFF. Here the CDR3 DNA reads TGTGCCAGTAGATCGACTAGCGGGTACACCGGGGAGCTGTTTTTT. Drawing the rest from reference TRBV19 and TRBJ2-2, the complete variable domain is DGGITQSPKYLFRKEGQNVTLSCEQNLNHDAMYWYRQDPGQGLRLIYYSQIVNDFQKGDIAEGYSVSREKKESFPLTVTSAQKNPTAFYLCASRSTSGYTGELFFGEGSRLTVL.